The rows below give T cell receptor beta chains drawn from one sample of a study of T cell repertoires in aging, cancer and after chemotherapy. TCRdb passed the multiplex PCR reads through MiXCR, listing each CDR3 protein once. The repertoire holds more than 9,000 distinct CDR3 sequences, approximately 30% seen once, with 3.2% in the top ten. The source material was blood. Receptors were obtained from a human donor in good health. The CDR3 runs from the conserved cysteine through the conserved F or W. The D gene is left open where the match is weak. A clone size is listed for some rows: how often the clone was seen (once, few, many), or a class if it is expanded.

DNA: TGTGCCAGCAGGGGACAGGTACAAGAGACCCAGTACTTC; CDR3: CASRGQVQETQYF; J: TRBJ2-5; V: TRBV5-6; D: TRBD1; size: few
DNA: TGTGCCAGCAGTTTTGTGGGGCCTCCTACGCAGTATTTT; CDR3: CASSFVGPPTQYF; J: TRBJ2-3; V: TRBV27; D: -; size: few
DNA: TGCAGCGCTGGGGAAAAGCGGGGGGCCTCCTACAATGAGCAGTTCTTC; CDR3: CSAGEKRGASYNEQFF; J: TRBJ2-1; V: TRBV29-1; D: TRBD2; size: medium-sized
DNA: TGTGCCTGGAGGTTTCCGGCAGGTGAGCAGTTCTTC; CDR3: CAWRFPAGEQFF; J: TRBJ2-1; V: TRBV30; D: -; size: medium-sized
DNA: TGTGCCAGCAGCCAGGACCCGGAGGGCGAGCAGTACTTC; CDR3: CASSQDPEGEQYF; J: TRBJ2-7; V: TRBV5-5; D: -; size: -
DNA: TGTGCCAGCAGTGGCCCCCCGAGGAGGAGGGATTACGAGCAGTACTTC; CDR3: CASSGPPRRRDYEQYF; J: TRBJ2-7; V: TRBV6-2/TRBV6-3; D: -; size: -
DNA: TGCGCCAGCAGCTTTTACGGGGATGCGAGAGAGACCCAGTACTTC; CDR3: CASSFYGDARETQYF; J: TRBJ2-5; V: TRBV5-1; D: -; size: -
DNA: TGCAGCGTTGAAGGGGCGGGGGGCTCCTACAATGAGCAGTTCTTC; CDR3: CSVEGAGGSYNEQFF; J: TRBJ2-1; V: TRBV29-1; D: TRBD2; size: medium-sized
DNA: TGTGCCAGTAGTGAACGCCGGGACGACTCCAATCAGCCCCAGCATTTT; CDR3: CASSERRDDSNQPQHF; J: TRBJ1-5; V: TRBV19; D: -; size: -
DNA: TGCAGTGGAAGTGAGGCCAGCTCCTATAATTCACCCCTCCACTTT; CDR3: CSGSEASSYNSPLHF; J: TRBJ1-6; V: TRBV20-1; D: -; size: -
DNA: TGTGCCAGCAGTTACTCCGGACTCCTTAGTAGCTCCTACAATGAGCAGTTCTTC; CDR3: CASSYSGLLSSSYNEQFF; J: TRBJ2-1; V: TRBV6-2/TRBV6-3; D: -; size: -
DNA: TGTGCCAGCAGTGTCCTTAGGGGAACAAAAAGCAGCAGGGATACGCAGTATTTT; CDR3: CASSVLRGTKSSRDTQYF; J: TRBJ2-3; V: TRBV12-3/TRBV12-4; D: -; size: -
DNA: TGTGCCTGGAGTGTCACCCGAGCGGGGGCCAACGTCCTGACTTTC; CDR3: CAWSVTRAGANVLTF; J: TRBJ2-6; V: TRBV30; D: -; size: few
DNA: TGTGCCAGCAGCATTACAGCCGACAGGAACACTGAAGCTTTCTTT; CDR3: CASSITADRNTEAFF; J: TRBJ1-1; V: TRBV12-3/TRBV12-4; D: -; size: -
DNA: TGTGCCAGCAGTTTACGGCCGGGAACCTCGAACACCGGGGAGCTGTTTTTT; CDR3: CASSLRPGTSNTGELFF; J: TRBJ2-2; V: TRBV27; D: -; size: -
DNA: TGTGCCAGCTTACCCGCGGACGACACTGAAGCTTTCTTT; CDR3: CASLPADDTEAFF; J: TRBJ1-1; V: TRBV6-4; D: -; size: few
DNA: TGTGCCAGCATCTACAGCAGCGGCTATGGCTACACCTTC; CDR3: CASIYSSGYGYTF; J: TRBJ1-2; V: TRBV6-1; D: -; size: -
DNA: TGTGCCAGCAGCTTAGCCGGTGGCGGGTATACCTACGAGCAGTACTTC; CDR3: CASSLAGGGYTYEQYF; J: TRBJ2-7; V: TRBV11-2; D: -; size: -
DNA: TGTGCCAGCTGGACTAGCGGGGGGGCCAGCATTCAGTACTTC; CDR3: CASWTSGGASIQYF; J: TRBJ2-4; V: TRBV6-5; D: TRBD2; size: -
DNA: TGTGCCACCTGGACAGGGCAGCAGTTCTTC; CDR3: CATWTGQQFF; J: TRBJ2-1; V: TRBV6-2/TRBV6-3; D: TRBD1; size: few
DNA: TGCAGCCTGAGTTGGGACAGCTATATGAATGAGCAGTTCTTC; CDR3: CSLSWDSYMNEQFF; J: TRBJ2-1; V: TRBV29-1; D: TRBD1; size: medium-sized
DNA: TGTGCCAGCAGTCCCTTATTTAATGAAAAACTGTTTTTT; CDR3: CASSPLFNEKLFF; J: TRBJ1-4; V: TRBV27; D: -; size: few
DNA: TGTGCCAGCAGCTTCGGGACAGGGACAGCTTTCTTT; CDR3: CASSFGTGTAFF; J: TRBJ1-1; V: TRBV11-3; D: TRBD1; size: few
DNA: TGTGCCATCAGTGAAGTACCAGGCGCGGAAGAGACCCAGTACTTC; CDR3: CAISEVPGAEETQYF; J: TRBJ2-5; V: TRBV10-3; D: -; size: few
DNA: TGTGCCAGCATGAGACAGGATTCCTACGAGCAGTACTTC; CDR3: CASMRQDSYEQYF; J: TRBJ2-7; V: TRBV5-4; D: -; size: -
DNA: TGTGCCAGTACTAACCAACAGGCCTACGAGCAGTACTTC; CDR3: CASTNQQAYEQYF; J: TRBJ2-7; V: TRBV6-1; D: -; size: few
DNA: TGTGCCAGTACCGCCTCCCCCTTTAAGTACCGGAACACTGAAGCTTTCTTT; CDR3: CASTASPFKYRNTEAFF; J: TRBJ1-1; V: TRBV19; D: -; size: few
DNA: TGTGCCACCGGGGACAGGCTTAATCAGCCCCAGCATTTT; CDR3: CATGDRLNQPQHF; J: TRBJ1-5; V: TRBV12-3/TRBV12-4; D: TRBD1; size: -
DNA: TGTGCCAGCAGCCCCGCACCCGGGACAGGCTACGAGCAGTACTTC; CDR3: CASSPAPGTGYEQYF; J: TRBJ2-7; V: TRBV7-6; D: TRBD1; size: few
DNA: TGTGCCGGAGTAACCGGGACAGGGGTATCCTATAATTCACCCCTCCACTTT; CDR3: CAGVTGTGVSYNSPLHF; J: TRBJ1-6; V: TRBV12-3/TRBV12-4; D: TRBD1; size: few
DNA: TGTGCCAGCAGTAGGGCCGAATGGGATGAGCAGTTCTTC; CDR3: CASSRAEWDEQFF; J: TRBJ2-1; V: TRBV12-3/TRBV12-4; D: -; size: few
DNA: TGTGCCAGTAGTGTAAGGGGTTCAAAAAACATTCAGTACTTC; CDR3: CASSVRGSKNIQYF; J: TRBJ2-4; V: TRBV19; D: -; size: few
DNA: TGTGCCAGCAGCTTAGATGGTTTAGGCTACACCTTC; CDR3: CASSLDGLGYTF; J: TRBJ1-2; V: TRBV7-2; D: -; size: -
DNA: TGTGCCAGCGCCAGACGGGGGCAGGACTATGGCTACACCTTC; CDR3: CASARRGQDYGYTF; J: TRBJ1-2; V: TRBV6-1; D: -; size: -
DNA: TGTGCCAGCAGCTTGGACAGGTCGAACACCAAGGAGCTGTTTTTT; CDR3: CASSLDRSNTKELFF; J: TRBJ2-2; V: TRBV11-3; D: TRBD1; size: -
DNA: TGTGCCAGCAGCTTATTGTACAGGGGACGAACTGAAGCTTTCTTT; CDR3: CASSLLYRGRTEAFF; J: TRBJ1-1; V: TRBV6-5; D: TRBD1; size: once
DNA: TGCAGCGTGGGGACAGGGAGCACCGGGGAGCTGTTTTTT; CDR3: CSVGTGSTGELFF; J: TRBJ2-2; V: TRBV29-1; D: TRBD1; size: medium-sized
DNA: TGTGCCAGCAGTTACGGGGTCCGAGAGACCCAGTACTTC; CDR3: CASSYGVRETQYF; J: TRBJ2-5; V: TRBV6-2/TRBV6-3; D: -; size: -
DNA: TGTGCCAGCAGTTTGAATCACAGGGAAGGTTCCTACACCTTC; CDR3: CASSLNHREGSYTF; J: TRBJ1-2; V: TRBV12-3/TRBV12-4; D: -; size: -
DNA: TGTGCCAGCACCCCGGAGAACAGGCAGTATTTT; CDR3: CASTPENRQYF; J: TRBJ2-3; V: TRBV12-3/TRBV12-4; D: -; size: medium-sized